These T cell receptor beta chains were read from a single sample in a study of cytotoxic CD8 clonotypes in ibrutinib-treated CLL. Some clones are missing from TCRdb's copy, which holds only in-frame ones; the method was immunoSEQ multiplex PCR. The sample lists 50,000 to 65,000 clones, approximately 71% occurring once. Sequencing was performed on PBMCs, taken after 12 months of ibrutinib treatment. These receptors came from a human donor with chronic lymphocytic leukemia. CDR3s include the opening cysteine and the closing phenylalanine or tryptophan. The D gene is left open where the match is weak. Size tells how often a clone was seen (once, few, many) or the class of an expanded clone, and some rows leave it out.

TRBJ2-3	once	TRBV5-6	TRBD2	TGTGCCAGCAGCACCAAACTAGCGTACACATATACGCAGTATTTT	CASSTKLAYTYTQYF
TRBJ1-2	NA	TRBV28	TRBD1	TGTGCCAGCCTACAGGGGACTAACTATGGCTACACCTTC	CASLQGTNYGYTF
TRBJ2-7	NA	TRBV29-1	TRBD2	TGCAGCGTGCATACTAGCGGAAACTCCTACGAGCAGTACTTC	CSVHTSGNSYEQYF
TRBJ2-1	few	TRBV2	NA	TGTGCCAGCAGAAGGGACCAGTCGCAAGAGCAGTTCTTC	CASRRDQSQEQFF
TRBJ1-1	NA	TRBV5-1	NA	TGCGCCAGCAGCTTGGGTTTACTATCCAGGATGAACACTGAAGCTTTCTTT	CASSLGLLSRMNTEAFF
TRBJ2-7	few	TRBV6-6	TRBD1	TGTGCCAGCAGTTACCTACGACAGGGGGTTAAGTACGAGCAGTACTTC	CASSYLRQGVKYEQYF
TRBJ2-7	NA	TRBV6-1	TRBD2	TGTGCCAGCACCTACCTAGCGGGGGGAGATTACGAGCAGTACTTC	CASTYLAGGDYEQYF
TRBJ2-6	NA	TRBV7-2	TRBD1	TGTGCCAGCAGCGCCCGGGACAGGGGGCGGTCTGGGGCCAACGTCCTGACTTTC	CASSARDRGRSGANVLTF
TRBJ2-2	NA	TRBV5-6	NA	TGTGCCAGCAGCTTGGCTGGGGTACTAGGGCCCACCGGGGAGCTGTTTTTT	CASSLAGVLGPTGELFF
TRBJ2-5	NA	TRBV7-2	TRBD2	TGTGCCAGCAGCTCTTACGGGACTAGCGGGGCCGGGGCAAAGACCCAGTACTTC	CASSSYGTSGAGAKTQYF
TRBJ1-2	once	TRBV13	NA	TGTGCCAGCAGCCGTGAAGTCCCATATGGCTACACCTTC	CASSREVPYGYTF
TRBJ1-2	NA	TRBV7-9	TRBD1	TGTGCCAGCAGCTTAGCAGGGGACAGGGGAGGTGGCTACACCTTC	CASSLAGDRGGGYTF
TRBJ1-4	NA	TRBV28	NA	TGTGCCAGCAGTTTGGGGGCACGTTCGTTTTTT	CASSLGARSFF
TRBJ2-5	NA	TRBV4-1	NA	TGCGCCAGCAGCCAAGATGCTACAGGGCCAAGTAGGACCCAGTACTTC	CASSQDATGPSRTQYF
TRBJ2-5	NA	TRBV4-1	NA	TGCGCCAGCAGCCAAGCACAGGTGGGAGGCCAAGAGACCCAGTACTTC	CASSQAQVGGQETQYF
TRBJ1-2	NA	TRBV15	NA	TGTGCCACCAGCAGGGACGGAGCTAACTATGGCTACACCTTC	CATSRDGANYGYTF
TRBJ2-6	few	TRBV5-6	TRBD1	TGTGCCAGCAGAACCAGGGGGACTGGGGCCAACGTCCTGACTTTC	CASRTRGTGANVLTF